What follows describes a single TCR beta chain. What it binds is unknown. This sample was included in a study of cytomegalovirus exposure and HLA in healthy donors. Study-wide results and caveats: Within the approximately 110 validation repertoires, first-cohort TCR clusters tended to co-occur, according to a later analysis. It was 150 to 200 TCR beta chains that were listed as cytomegalovirus-associated. The dataset shows that most TCR sequences were rare, while some public TCRs occurred in many donors. Using the classifier, cytomegalovirus status was reportedly diagnosed with high specificity and sensitivity.

Sequenced by immunoSEQ multiplex PCR; TCRdb stores in-frame clones only, minus some. The sample yields around 150,000 clones, roughly 90% seen once. V was clipped by 6 bases and J by 1 base, with 12 bases between them. The CDR3 is 14 residues long. The germline V gene has CDR1 MGHRA and CDR2 YSYEKL. The V and J genes are TRBV4-1 and TRBJ1-1, with D possibly being TRBD1 (6 bases). Sequencing used PBMCs. The clonotype originates from a man aged 18 to 29 in good health and CMV-seropositive. Written as DNA, the CDR3 is TGCGCCAGCAGGAACAGGGCTAGGAACACTGAAGCTTTCTTT. Its translation: CASRNRARNTEAFF.